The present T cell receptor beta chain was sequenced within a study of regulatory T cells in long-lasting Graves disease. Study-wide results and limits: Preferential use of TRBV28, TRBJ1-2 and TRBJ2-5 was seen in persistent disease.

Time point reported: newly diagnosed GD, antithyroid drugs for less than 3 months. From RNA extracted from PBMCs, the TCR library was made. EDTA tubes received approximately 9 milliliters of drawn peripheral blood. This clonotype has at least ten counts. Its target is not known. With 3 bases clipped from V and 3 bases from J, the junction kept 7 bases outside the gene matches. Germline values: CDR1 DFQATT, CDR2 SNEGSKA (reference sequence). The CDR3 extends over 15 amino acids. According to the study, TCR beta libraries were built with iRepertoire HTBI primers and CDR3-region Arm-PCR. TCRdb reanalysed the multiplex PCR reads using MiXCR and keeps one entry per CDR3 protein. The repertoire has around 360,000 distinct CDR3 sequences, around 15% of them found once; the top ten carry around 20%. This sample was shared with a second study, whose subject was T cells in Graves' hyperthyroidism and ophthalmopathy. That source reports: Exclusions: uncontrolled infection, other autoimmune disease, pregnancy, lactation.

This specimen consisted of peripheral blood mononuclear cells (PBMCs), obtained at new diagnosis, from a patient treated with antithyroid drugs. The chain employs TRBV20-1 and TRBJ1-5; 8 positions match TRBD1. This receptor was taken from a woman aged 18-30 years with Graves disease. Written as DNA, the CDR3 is TGCAGTGCTAGGACATTGGGACAGGTCAATCAGCCCCAGCATTTT. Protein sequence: CSARTLGQVNQPQHF.